These 19 T cell receptor beta chains came from one sample sequenced in a study of beta chain features in type 1 diabetes (dated by TCRdb to the late 2010s). Preparation of the library involved the immunoSEQ multiplex PCR assay. The entire amount of isolated RNA was reverse transcribed using the High Capacity cDNA Reverse Transcription Kit, so the sequenced TCRB transcripts were expressed ones. The immuneACCESS repertoire file appears here via TCRdb, limited to in-frame rearrangements. These files lack a portion of the clones; in checked studies, under half of the deficit traces to unresolved V genes, and the cause of the others is not known. Across this sample there are more than 85,000 clones, with 40% seen only once. About 0.063% of the sample is held by the ten biggest clonotypes. Specimen: stem cell memory CD4+ T cells from blood. Per the publication, the cell subset or site label means: stem cell-like memory CD4+ T cells. The receptors derive from a woman between 18 and 29 years old in good health.

In its sample, this clone was seen a few times. This chain links TRBV29-1 with TRBJ2-1; TRBD2 matches 9 bases. The CDR3 loop spans 14 amino acids. Germline CDR1 SQVTM, CDR2 ANQGSEA. V trimming: 4 bases; J trimming: 0 bases; junction bases outside the gene matches: 1. CDR3 in amino acids: CSVVSGSSYNEQFF. CDR3 in DNA: TGCAGCGTTGTTAGCGGGAGCTCCTACAATGAGCAGTTCTTC.

This chain joins TRBV1 and TRBJ2-7; TRBD2, as called in the table, went unchecked against the DNA. TRBV1 is annotated as a pseudogene. CDR3 length: 16 amino acids. The CDR3 nucleotides read TGCACCAGCAGCCAACCGGGACTAGCGGAGCCCTACGAGCAGTACTTC. Its protein product is CTSSQPGLAEPYEQYF.

The chain is built from TRBV6-5 and TRBJ2-5; D remains ambiguous. V shed 6 bases and J shed 6 bases, with 8 bases lying between them. The CDR3 totals 11 residues. Per germline, CDR1 MNHEY and CDR2 SVGAGI. Written as DNA, the CDR3 is TGTGCCAGCAGAGCTACGCAGACCCAGTACTTC. Translated: CASRATQTQYF.

The chain is built from TRBV12-5 and TRBJ2-3, with a tentative D call TRBD1 (5 bases). This CDR3 has 17 amino acids. Germline loops: CDR1 LGHNT, CDR2 FRNRAP. V lost 0 bases and J lost 6, with 19 bases in between. The CDR3 protein is CASGLVGRGREGDTQYF. The DNA for the CDR3 is TGTGCTAGTGGTTTGGTAGGGCGCGGCAGGGAAGGTGATACGCAGTATTTT.

The genes are TRBV19 and TRBJ1-5; TRBD1 aligns across 8 bases. The J segment lost 4 bases and the V segment lost 9 bases, leaving 8 bases of the junction unmatched. This CDR3 comprises 14 residues. Looked up from germline, CDR1 is LNHDA and CDR2 is SQIVND (reference sequence). In DNA, the CDR3 is TGTGCCAGCCCGGACAGGGAAGGTAATCAGCCCCAGCATTTT. This sequence encodes CASPDREGNQPQHF.

The genes are TRBV10-3 and TRBJ2-3, with 13 bases lining up with TRBD2. The V gene's germline CDR1 is ENHRY and CDR2 SYGVKD. This CDR3 has 14 residues. Unmatched junction bases numbered 5, after V lost 11 bases and J lost 3 bases. This chain's CDR3 is CAVGLAGDTDTQYF. The CDR3, as DNA: TGTGCCGTCGGACTAGCGGGAGATACAGATACGCAGTATTTT.

The chain joins TRBV7-9 to TRBJ1-4; TRBD1 matches 9 bases. This CDR3 spans 17 amino acids. Germline V lookup: CDR1 SEHNR, CDR2 FQNEAQ (reference sequence). The V segment lost 0 bases and the J segment 4 bases; nucleotides outside the gene matches: 6. The chain's CDR3 is CASSLAGQGSGNEKLFF. The CDR3 bases are TGTGCCAGCAGCTTAGCAGGACAGGGGTCGGGTAATGAAAAACTGTTTTTT.

The chain is built from TRBV4-1 and TRBJ1-1, with D maybe TRBD1 (6 bases). The CDR3 length is 14 residues. Germline V gene data show CDR1 as MGHRA and CDR2 as YSYEKL. V was cut by 7 bases and J by 4 bases, with 16 bases left in between. CDR3 in amino acids: CASTVQGIVTEAFF. DNA for the CDR3: TGCGCCAGCACCGTACAGGGCATCGTCACTGAAGCTTTCTTT.

The chain recombines TRBV5-1 with TRBJ1-2, with 12 bases that match TRBD1. CDR3 length: 17 residues. CDR1 and CDR2 from the germline V gene are SGHRS and YFSETQ. The V gene end was trimmed by 5 bases and the J gene end by 3 bases; junction bases not matched to a gene: 11. Written as DNA, the CDR3 is TGCGCCAGCAGTTTAGCCGGGACAGGGGGCGAAGACTATGGCTACACCTTC. The encoded protein is CASSLAGTGGEDYGYTF.

This clone appeared once. The chain is built from TRBV18 and TRBJ2-2, with 7 bases fitting TRBD2. Germline CDR1 is KGHSH and CDR2 is LQKENI. The CDR3 covers 17 residues. Trimming took 0 bases from V and 0 from J; bases not matched to a gene: 4. CDR3 protein: CASSPPAGPANTGELFF. CDR3 coding DNA: TGTGCCAGCTCACCACCAGCGGGACCGGCGAACACCGGGGAGCTGTTTTTT. Full variable domain (rest looked up from reference TRBV18 and TRBJ2-2): NAGVMQNPRHLVRRRGQEARLRCSPMKGHSHVYWYRQLPEEGLKFMVYLQKENIIDESGMPKERFSAEFPKEGPSILRIQQVVRGDSAAYFCASSPPAGPANTGELFFGEGSRLTVL.

This clone was seen a few times. The V gene is TRBV15, the J gene TRBJ1-5; D unresolved. Germline assignment: CDR1 LNHNV and CDR2 YYDKDF (reference sequence). This CDR3 spans 14 amino acids. V lost 1 base and J 5 bases, leaving 9 bases between the germline ends. DNA of the CDR3: TGTGCCACCAGCAGAGCGGGGTACCATCAGCCCCAGCATTTT. This encodes CATSRAGYHQPQHF.

The CDR3 nucleotides are TGTGCCAGCAGCCGCAGGGTTGTGGACGAGCAGTACTTC. Residues: CASSRRVVDEQYF. V and J are TRBV7-8 and TRBJ2-5; D perhaps matches TRBD1 (5 bases). Matching the DNA end better, TRBJ2-7 makes the J call doubtful. The CDR3 has 13 amino acids. CDR1 and CDR2 (germline): SGHVS, FQNEAQ.

V is TRBV7-8 and J is TRBJ2-5; 8 bases line up with TRBD2. The CDR3 totals 15 residues. Germline V gene sequence: CDR1 SGHVS, CDR2 FQNEAQ. The junction had 3 bases not matched to a gene; V was cut back by 2 bases and J by 1 base. CDR3 amino acids: CASSLFTSGQETQYF. CDR3 nucleotides: TGTGCCAGCAGCTTATTTACTAGCGGCCAAGAGACCCAGTACTTC. The variable domain in full, with the rest retrieved from reference TRBV7-8 and TRBJ2-5, is GAGVSQSPRYKVAKRGQDVALRCDPISGHVSLFWYQQALGQGPEFLTYFQNEAQLDKSGLPSDRFFAERPEGSVSTLKIQRTQQEDSAVYLCASSLFTSGQETQYFGPGTRLLVL.

This clone was counted a few times. The genes are TRBV7-9 and TRBJ1-4, with unresolved D. Per the germline V gene, CDR1 is SEHNR and CDR2 is FQNEAQ (reference sequence). The length of the CDR3 is 15 residues. V gave up 1 base and J gave up 0 bases, with 6 bases separating them. This CDR3 reads CASSLVGATNEKLFF. CDR3 coding DNA: TGTGCCAGCAGCTTAGTTGGAGCAACTAATGAAAAACTGTTTTTT.

The chain combines TRBV11-2 with TRBJ2-5; TRBD1 matches at 9 bases. Trimming cost V 5 bases and J 5 bases; bases outside gene matches: 6. CDR3 size: 14 residues. Per the germline V gene, CDR1 is SGHAT and CDR2 is FQNNGV. The CDR3 region has the DNA TGTGCCAGCAGCAGGTACAGGGGGCAGGAGACCCAGTACTTC. Amino acids: CASSRYRGQETQYF.

In its sample, this clone was seen a few times. The chain couples TRBV7-9 to TRBJ2-7, with D perhaps matching TRBD2 (5 bases). Germline V gene sequence: CDR1 SEHNR, CDR2 FQNEAQ (reference sequence). Between the trimmed V and J ends, which lost 5 bases and 0 bases, there was a span of 14 bases. The CDR3 totals 15 residues. CDR3 DNA sequence: TGTGCCAGCAGCCGGGGTGGCGTGAGCTCCTACGAGCAGTACTTC. It is translated as CASSRGGVSSYEQYF.

There are a few counts of this clone. V usage is TRBV4-1 and J usage is TRBJ2-1, with 10 bases lining up with TRBD1. J was trimmed by 11 bases and V by 0 bases; bases with no gene match: 19. Germline assignment: CDR1 MGHRA and CDR2 YSYEKL. This CDR3 is 19 amino acids long. CDR3 DNA sequence: TGCGCCAGCAGCCAAGACAGATCCCCGGGACAGGGGTTGCCAGGGAAGCAGTTCTTC. It encodes CASSQDRSPGQGLPGKQFF.

This rearrangement joins TRBV7-2 to TRBJ2-5, with D uncertain. V gave up 5 bases and J gave up 4 bases, with 8 bases separating them. The CDR3 spans 12 residues. The germline gives CDR1 SGHTA, CDR2 FQGNSA. The CDR3 nucleotides read TGTGCCAGCAGCCCCCTAGTAGAGACCCAGTACTTC. Translated, it gives CASSPLVETQYF.

The chain recombines TRBV11-2 with TRBJ2-3; D is undetermined. Per the germline V gene, CDR1 is SGHAT and CDR2 is FQNNGV. Trimming pared 3 bases from V and 6 bases from J, leaving 13 bases between. This CDR3 is 14 amino acids long. CDR3 coding DNA: TGTGCCAGCAGCTTTCGTCAGGTCTCGGATACGCAGTATTTT. As protein: CASSFRQVSDTQYF.